A single sample is the source of the 14 T cell receptor beta chains below, sequenced in a study of cytomegalovirus exposure and HLA in healthy donors. PCR used 60 Vbeta primers and 13 Jbeta primers. TCRdb's table, derived via immunoSEQ multiplex PCR, lists solely in-frame clones and lacks some. The repertoire holds about 180,000 clones, with 55% to 75% as singletons. The sequenced sample was PBMCs. Every receptor here comes from a human donor in good health.

The CDR3 spells CASSLAGTGFFSGANVLTF. CDR3 DNA: TGTGCCAGCAGCTTAGCGGGTACGGGATTCTTCTCTGGGGCCAACGTCCTGACTTTC. The rearrangement joins TRBV7-9 to TRBJ2-6, with D maybe TRBD2 (5 bases). The CDR3 has 19 amino acids. Per germline, CDR1 SEHNR and CDR2 FQNEAQ (reference sequence). V lost 0 bases and J lost 0, with 15 bases in between.

V usage is TRBV6-5 and J usage is TRBJ1-4; 9 bases fit TRBD1. The V gene's germline CDR1 is MNHEY and CDR2 SVGAGI. Trimming cost V 5 bases and J 8 bases; bases outside gene matches: 6. The CDR3 extends over 14 amino acids. The CDR3 reads CASSDDRGNEKLFF. In nucleotides, the CDR3 is TGTGCCAGCAGTGACGACAGGGGGAACGAAAAACTGTTTTTT.

This clone was seen just once. The V and J genes are TRBV25-1 and TRBJ2-2, with D possibly TRBD1 on 7 matching bases. V lost 3 bases to trimming and J lost 6 bases, with 17 bases between them. Germline V gene sequence: CDR1 MGHDK, CDR2 SYGVNS. The CDR3 spans 16 residues. CDR3 amino acids: CASSDAGGGPPGELFF. For the CDR3, the DNA is TGTGCCAGCAGTGATGCAGGAGGGGGCCCCCCCGGGGAGCTGTTTTTT.

This chain connects TRBV2 to TRBJ1-1; D is possibly TRBD1 (6 bases). The CDR3 runs to 13 residues. Germline CDR1 SNHLY, CDR2 FYNNEI. V was clipped by 6 bases and J by 1 base, with 9 bases between them. CDR3 bases: TGTGCCAGCAGACTACAGGGGAACACTGAAGCTTTCTTT. Translation: CASRLQGNTEAFF.

The chain uses TRBV4-1 and TRBJ2-7, with 12 positions matching TRBD1. There are 14 residues in the CDR3. Looked up from germline, CDR1 is MGHRA and CDR2 is YSYEKL. The J segment lost 6 bases and the V segment lost 4 bases, leaving 4 bases of the junction unmatched. The CDR3 DNA follows: TGCGCCAGCAGCCCCCGGGACAGGGGGCTCGAGCAGTACTTC. Translated, it gives CASSPRDRGLEQYF.

The chain has TRBV6-1 and TRBJ1-1; possible D gene TRBD1, 6 bases. The CDR3 length is 12 residues. V gave up 6 bases and J gave up 8 bases, with 13 bases separating them. CDR1 and CDR2 (germline): MNHNS, SASEGT. This CDR3 reads CASSMFGTEAFF. In DNA, the CDR3 is TGTGCCAGCAGCATGTTCGGGACAGAAGCTTTCTTT.

This chain joins TRBV25-1 and TRBJ1-1; D unresolved. The V gene lost 6 bases and the J gene lost 4 bases, with 12 bases spanning the gap. The V gene's germline CDR1 is MGHDK and CDR2 SYGVNS. The CDR3 loop spans 13 amino acids. CDR3 protein: CASREVLGTEAFF. The CDR3 nucleotides read TGTGCCAGCAGGGAGGTTTTGGGCACTGAAGCTTTCTTT.

This clone has just a few counts. The gene calls are TRBV29-1 and TRBJ2-3; maybe TRBD2 (6 bases). CDR1 SQVTM and CDR2 ANQGSEA come from the germline V gene. V was clipped by 6 bases and J by 4 bases, with 11 bases between them. The CDR3 has 12 residues. The CDR3 nucleotides read TGCAGCGTCAGGGAGGCCGCAGATACGCAGTATTTT. Protein sequence: CSVREAADTQYF.

The V and J genes are TRBV11-2 and TRBJ2-3; 9 nucleotides line up with TRBD2. The CDR3 length is 16 residues. The V segment lost 2 bases and the J segment 6 bases; nucleotides outside the gene matches: 9. The germline V gene has CDR1 SGHAT and CDR2 FQNNGV. DNA of the CDR3: TGTGCCAGCAGCTTATACGGCGGGGGGGCCACGGATACGCAGTATTTT. This sequence encodes CASSLYGGGATDTQYF.

This chain joins TRBV2 and TRBJ2-7, with 14 bases fitting TRBD2. The CDR3 runs 16 residues. V shed 4 bases and J 2 bases; nucleotides not matched to a gene: 4. Looked up from germline, CDR1 is SNHLY and CDR2 is FYNNEI. DNA for the CDR3: TGTGCCAGCAGTGTAGGACTAGCGGGGGGAACCTACGAGCAGTACTTC. Translating gives CASSVGLAGGTYEQYF.

This clone was seen only a few times. The chain recombines TRBV6-1 with TRBJ1-2, with D uncertain. The germline V and J ends were trimmed by 7 bases and 7 bases, with 19 bases remaining between them. This CDR3 has 14 residues. Germline loops: CDR1 MNHNS, CDR2 SASEGT. CDR3 residues: CASIATTPLGGYTF. CDR3 coding DNA: TGTGCCAGCATTGCGACAACGCCTCTGGGTGGCTACACCTTC.

This rearrangement joins TRBV2 to TRBJ1-6; no clear D. The CDR3 contains 12 residues. Deletions cut 6 bases from V and 10 bases from J, with 10 bases between. Germline assignment: CDR1 SNHLY and CDR2 FYNNEI. The CDR3 reads CASREGGSPLHF. The DNA of the CDR3 is TGTGCCAGCAGGGAGGGTGGCTCACCCCTCCACTTT. The full variable domain, its missing parts supplied by reference TRBV2 and TRBJ1-6, is EPEVTQTPSHQVTQMGQEVILRCVPISNHLYFYWYRQILGQKVEFLVSFYNNEISEKSEIFDDQFSVERPDGSNFTLKIRSTKLEDSAMYFCASREGGSPLHFGNGTRLTVT.

This clone is a singleton in its sample. This chain connects TRBV5-1 to TRBJ2-2; perhaps TRBD2 as D (5 bases). Germline CDR1 is SGHRS and CDR2 is YFSETQ. V lost 2 bases and J 4 bases, leaving 6 bases between the germline ends. The CDR3 sequence is 13 residues long. CDR3 in amino acids: CASSFEGTGELFF. The DNA for the CDR3 is TGCGCCAGCAGCTTTGAGGGCACCGGGGAGCTGTTTTTT. Full variable domain (remainder filled in from reference TRBV5-1 and TRBJ2-2): KAGVTQTPRYLIKTRGQQVTLSCSPISGHRSVSWYQQTPGQGLQFLFEYFSETQRNKGNFPGRFSGRQFSNSRSEMNVSTLELGDSALYLCASSFEGTGELFFGEGSRLTVL.

The chain joins TRBV2 to TRBJ2-3; D is perhaps TRBD2 (5 bases). This CDR3 region has 15 residues. Germline V gene sequence: CDR1 SNHLY, CDR2 FYNNEI. Between the trimmed V and J ends, which lost 8 bases and 3 bases, there was a span of 18 bases. The CDR3 loop is CASPVSDSDTDTQYF. CDR3 nucleotides: TGTGCCAGCCCTGTCTCGGACTCTGATACAGATACGCAGTATTTT.